Reported below is one TCR beta chain. The target antigen is unknown. The entry originates in a study of cytomegalovirus exposure and HLA in healthy donors. Overall study: From donors who were HLA-typed, an early data release held 65 million to 85 million unique TCRs. Overall study findings and caveats: TCR beta chains associated with HLA were, in a later analysis, more clonally expanded than equally common others.

Donors were ostensibly healthy at sampling, although undocumented immune exposures were probable. Germline CDR1 reads LNHDA; CDR2 reads SQIVND (reference sequence). V was clipped by 2 bases and J by 0 bases, with 8 bases between them. The CDR3 totals 14 residues. The PCR employed 60 Vbeta primers together with 13 Jbeta primers. TCRdb keeps only in-frame clones here, not all; method: immunoSEQ multiplex PCR. Among roughly 120,000 clones, roughly three fifths were seen once, and the ten largest hold 8% to 9.5%. The chain combines TRBV19 with TRBJ2-7; no firm D call. The sample consisted of PBMCs. This receptor was identified in a woman aged 35 to 49 in good health and CMV-seropositive. In DNA form, the CDR3 reads TGTGCCAGTAGTATAACAGCCAGCTCCTACGAGCAGTACTTC. Translated, it gives CASSITASSYEQYF. Full variable domain (missing parts from reference TRBV19 and TRBJ2-7): DGGITQSPKYLFRKEGQNVTLSCEQNLNHDAMYWYRQDPGQGLRLIYYSQIVNDFQKGDIAEGYSVSREKKESFPLTVTSAQKNPTAFYLCASSITASSYEQYFGPGTRLTVT.